This TCR beta chain was captured by sequencing in a study of PD-L1 blockade in urothelial cancer. Study-wide background: Dosed intravenously at 1,200 mg every 3 weeks, atezolizumab was initiated by patients at some point between 2014 and 2016. In terms of prior chemotherapy, patients had received 0 to 3 regimens.

J was trimmed by 0 bases and V by 0 bases; bases with no gene match: 5. There are 18 residues in the CDR3. The germline gives CDR1 SGHNT, CDR2 YENEEA. Spiked synthetic TCR analogs estimated absolute template abundance per PCR. This table comes from immunoSEQ multiplex PCR, and its TCRdb copy is limited to in-frame clones, with some not included. Of more than 90,000 clones detected, approximately 87% appear once; the ten largest clones hold under 10%. Time point: peripheral blood 6 weeks after treatment start. Every patient provided from 1 to 8 samples, collected pretreatment and on-treatment. This TCR was sampled from a man aged 65 to 79 with urothelial cancer. V usage is TRBV11-3 and J usage is TRBJ2-3; 11 bases agree with TRBD2. This sample comprised PBMCs, obtained around atezolizumab (anti-PD-L1) treatment. CDR3 residues: CASSLDGTSGVSTDTQYF. CDR3 DNA: TGTGCCAGCAGCTTAGATGGGACTAGCGGAGTCAGCACAGATACGCAGTATTTT.